This T cell receptor (beta chain) is from a study of cytomegalovirus exposure and HLA in healthy donors. The PCR ran on 60 Vbeta and 13 Jbeta primers. The data were produced by immunoSEQ multiplex PCR, yet TCRdb's version contains in-frame clones alone and is incomplete. The sample has about 160,000 clones; 75% to 85% are singletons. This sequence was found in a woman aged 45-60 years in good health and CMV-seronegative. Sequenced: PBMCs.

CDR3: CASSMVGQGASGYTF. CDR3 DNA: TGTGCCAGTAGTATGGTAGGGCAGGGGGCCTCCGGCTACACCTTC. V and J are TRBV19 and TRBJ1-2; 8 positions match TRBD1. CDR3 length equals 15 residues. Germline values: CDR1 LNHDA, CDR2 SQIVND (reference sequence). Trimming removed 3 bases from V and 8 bases from J; junction bases left unmatched: 11.